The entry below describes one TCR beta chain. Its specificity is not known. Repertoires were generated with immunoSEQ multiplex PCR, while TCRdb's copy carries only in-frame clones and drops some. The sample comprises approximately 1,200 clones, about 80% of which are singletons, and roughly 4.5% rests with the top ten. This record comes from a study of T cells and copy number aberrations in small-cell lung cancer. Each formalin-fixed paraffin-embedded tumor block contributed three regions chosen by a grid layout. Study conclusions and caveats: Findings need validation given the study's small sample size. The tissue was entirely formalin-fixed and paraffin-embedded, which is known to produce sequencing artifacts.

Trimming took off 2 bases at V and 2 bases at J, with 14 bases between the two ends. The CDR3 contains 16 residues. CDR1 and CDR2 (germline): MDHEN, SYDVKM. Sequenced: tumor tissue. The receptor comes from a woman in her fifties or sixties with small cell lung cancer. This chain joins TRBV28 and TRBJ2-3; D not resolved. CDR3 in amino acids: CASSLSLGTFTDTQYF. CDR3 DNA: TGTGCCAGCAGTTTAAGTCTCGGAACCTTCACAGATACGCAGTATTTT.